This T cell receptor (beta chain) was identified in a study of CD8 T cells in Susac syndrome. The CDR3 length is 12 residues. V lost 10 bases, J lost 1 base, and 10 bases lay in between. Germline values: CDR1 ENHRY, CDR2 SYGVKD. The RNA input was about 0.5 to 1 ug, and it was reverse transcribed with random hexamers. One entry per CDR3 protein results from TCRdb running MiXCR on the immunoSEQ multiplex PCR reads. The table has about 130,000 distinct CDR3 sequences, about 93% seen once. V gene TRBV10-3 combines with J gene TRBJ1-1; weak D call: TRBD1 (5 bases). This TCR came from a human donor in good health. The sample taken for sequencing was CD4+ T cells from PBMCs. CDR3 amino acids: CATMGGNTEAFF. The CDR3 region has the DNA TGTGCCACCATGGGGGGGAACACTGAAGCTTTCTTT.